This T cell receptor beta chain originates from a study of blood T cell repertoires in COVID-19 (dated by TCRdb to the early 2020s). Broadly, across the study: The collaborator samples originated in the United States, Italy and Spain and spanned the acute and convalescent phases of COVID-19. The prospective study material was composed of cDNA or gDNA derived from T cells, B-cell-depleted T cells, or PBMCs. Subjects who had been exposed to COVID-19, were actively infected with it, or had recovered from it provided the deeply sampled blood TCRbeta repertoires that made up the dataset. The repertoires were released in a freely available public database intended as a resource for research on the immune response to SARS-CoV-2. Samples were obtained from the ongoing ImmuneRACE study (first 160 participants) and from about 1,300 subjects provided by 6 global collaborators. A de-identified subject ID, COVID-19 status, age in years and sex were almost always included in the sample metadata. Where HLA class I and class II types were available, the types were taken from metadata supplied by the sample provider, not from assay-based typing.

At the junction V is shortened by 7 bases and J by 2 bases, with 8 bases in between. Inclusive of the bounding cysteine and phenylalanine, the CDR3 is 12 residues long. The DNA shown is the 36-base CDR3, in frame from base 1. The germline V gene supplies CDR1 SGHDN and CDR2 FVKESK. Overall study results and their limits: Clinical and demographic metadata were provided uncurated, with the amount varying by source and participant.

The immunoSEQ Assay, a bias-controlled multiplex PCR, was used to amplify TCRbeta CDR3 regions from genomic DNA. The published analysis was carried out like this. Nucleated cell counts per sample were estimated from amplification of reference gene primers within the assay. Sequence reads were collapsed and filtered to measure the absolute abundance of every unique TCRbeta CDR3 rearrangement. For each sample, productive Simpson clonality was calculated as the square root of Simpson's diversity index across productive rearrangements. The table was pulled from immuneACCESS by TCRdb, which kept in-frame rearrangements only. Such tables lose some clones; where checked, under half of the loss comes from unresolved V genes, and the rest has no known cause. V, J and clone size are those of that table, while D and trimming were read from the DNA. The sample table contains fewer than 350,000 clones; only one count was recorded for almost 90% of them. In total, the top ten clones hold 1% of the sample.

Comment on this clone: There is no known antigen for this receptor. The input lacks base qualities; no much larger clone sits a single base away.

Enrolling through a virtual design, the prospective study's participants ranged in age from roughly 18 to 90 years and lived across roughly 24 United States geographic areas. In the prospective study, participants were assigned to cohorts based on the clinical history participants reported in a screening survey and a study questionnaire. Exposed participants were defined as having been in contact with someone with a PCR-confirmed or clinician-diagnosed COVID-19 case within 2 weeks of study entry. In the prospective study, whole blood, serum and a nasopharyngeal or oropharyngeal swab were collected from each participant by mobile phlebotomists. Over a roughly 2-month period, participants in the prospective study had the option of providing additional blood draws and questionnaires. Before DNA extraction, prospective study blood samples were shipped either frozen or at room temperature.

The sequencing sample was made of PBMCs or T cells enriched from blood (not recorded which). Recombination connected TRBV14 to TRBJ1-2, with the D gene call left open. This receptor was identified in a woman aged 25 to 39 who had been exposed to COVID-19. CDR3 reads: CASTAGNYGYTF. The base sequence is TGTGCCAGCACCGCGGGGAACTATGGCTACACCTTC. With the portions outside the CDR3 filled from the reference TRBV14 and TRBJ1-2 genes, the complete variable region becomes EAGVTQFPSHSVIEKGQTVTLRCDPISGHDNLYWYRRVMGKEIKFLLHFVKESKQDESGMPNNRFLAERTGGTYSTLKVQPAELEDSGVYFCASTAGNYGYTFGSGTRLTVV.